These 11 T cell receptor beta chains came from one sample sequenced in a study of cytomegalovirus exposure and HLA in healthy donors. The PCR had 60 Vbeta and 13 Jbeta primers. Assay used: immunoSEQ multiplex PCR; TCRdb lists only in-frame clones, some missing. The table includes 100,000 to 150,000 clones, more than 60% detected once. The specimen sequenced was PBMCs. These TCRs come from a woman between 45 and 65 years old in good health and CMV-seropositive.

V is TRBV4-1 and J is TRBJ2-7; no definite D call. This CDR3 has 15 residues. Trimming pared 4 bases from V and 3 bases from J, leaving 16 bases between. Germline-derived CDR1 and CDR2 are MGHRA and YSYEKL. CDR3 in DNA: TGCGCCAGCAGCCCCGACTCAGTGAGGTTCTACGAGCAGTACTTC. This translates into CASSPDSVRFYEQYF.

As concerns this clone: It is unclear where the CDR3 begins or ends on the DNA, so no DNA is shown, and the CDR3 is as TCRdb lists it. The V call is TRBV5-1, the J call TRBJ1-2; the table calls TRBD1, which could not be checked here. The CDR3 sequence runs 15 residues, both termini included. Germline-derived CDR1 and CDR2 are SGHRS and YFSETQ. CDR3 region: CASSWGQGAQGGHTF.

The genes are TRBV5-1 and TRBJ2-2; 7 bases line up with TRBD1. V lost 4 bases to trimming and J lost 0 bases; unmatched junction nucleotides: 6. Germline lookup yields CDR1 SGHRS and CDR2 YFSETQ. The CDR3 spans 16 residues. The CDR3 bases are TGCGCCAGCAGCAAGACCGGGACAGCGAACACCGGGGAGCTGTTTTTT. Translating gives CASSKTGTANTGELFF.

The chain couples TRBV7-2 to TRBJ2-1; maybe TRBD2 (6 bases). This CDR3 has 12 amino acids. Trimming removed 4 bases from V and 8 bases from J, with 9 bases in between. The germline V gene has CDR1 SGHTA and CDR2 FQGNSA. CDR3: CASSWREDEQFF. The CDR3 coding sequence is TGTGCCAGCAGCTGGAGGGAAGATGAGCAGTTCTTC.

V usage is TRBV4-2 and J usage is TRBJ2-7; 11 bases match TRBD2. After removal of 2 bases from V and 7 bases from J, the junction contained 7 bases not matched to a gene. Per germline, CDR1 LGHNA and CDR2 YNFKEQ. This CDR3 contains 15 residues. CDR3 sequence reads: CASSQLLAGAGEQYF. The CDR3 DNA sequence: TGTGCCAGCAGCCAACTACTAGCGGGAGCGGGAGAGCAGTACTTC.

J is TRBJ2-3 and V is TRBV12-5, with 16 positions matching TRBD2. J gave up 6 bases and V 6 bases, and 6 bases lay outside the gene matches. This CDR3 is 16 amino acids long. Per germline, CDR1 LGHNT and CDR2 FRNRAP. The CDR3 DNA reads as TGTGCTAGTGGCCCGGGACTAGCGGGAGGGTATGATACGCAGTATTTT. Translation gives CASGPGLAGGYDTQYF.

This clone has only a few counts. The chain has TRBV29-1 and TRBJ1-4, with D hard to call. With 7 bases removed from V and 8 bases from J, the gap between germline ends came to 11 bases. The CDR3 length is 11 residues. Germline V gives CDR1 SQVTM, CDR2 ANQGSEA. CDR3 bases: TGCAGCGCCTCTCGGGGAGAAAAACTGTTTTTT. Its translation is CSASRGEKLFF.

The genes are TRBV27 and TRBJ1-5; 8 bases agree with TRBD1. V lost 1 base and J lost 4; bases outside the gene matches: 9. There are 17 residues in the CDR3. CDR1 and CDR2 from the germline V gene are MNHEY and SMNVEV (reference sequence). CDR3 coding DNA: TGTGCCAGCAGTTTATACGGGGCAGGGGGCTGGAATCAGCCCCAGCATTTT. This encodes CASSLYGAGGWNQPQHF.

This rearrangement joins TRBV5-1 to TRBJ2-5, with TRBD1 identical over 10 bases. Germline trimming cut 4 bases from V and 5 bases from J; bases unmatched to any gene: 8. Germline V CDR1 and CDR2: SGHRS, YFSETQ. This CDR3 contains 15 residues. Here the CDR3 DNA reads TGCGCCAGCAGCGCGGACAGGGGGTCGGATGAGACCCAGTACTTC. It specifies CASSADRGSDETQYF.

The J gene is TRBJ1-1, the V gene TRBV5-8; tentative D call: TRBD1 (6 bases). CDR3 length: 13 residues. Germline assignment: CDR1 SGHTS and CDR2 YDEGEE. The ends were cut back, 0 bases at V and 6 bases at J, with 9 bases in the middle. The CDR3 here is CASSLDQGSEAFF. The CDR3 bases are TGTGCCAGCAGCTTGGACCAGGGGTCTGAAGCTTTCTTT.

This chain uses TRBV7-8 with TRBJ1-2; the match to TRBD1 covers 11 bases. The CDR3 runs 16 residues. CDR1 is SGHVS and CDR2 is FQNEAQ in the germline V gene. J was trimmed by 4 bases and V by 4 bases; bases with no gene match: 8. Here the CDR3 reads CASSSRPGQGVYGYTF. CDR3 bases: TGTGCCAGCAGCTCACGACCGGGACAGGGGGTCTATGGCTACACCTTC. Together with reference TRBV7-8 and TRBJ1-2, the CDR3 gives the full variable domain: GAGVSQSPRYKVAKRGQDVALRCDPISGHVSLFWYQQALGQGPEFLTYFQNEAQLDKSGLPSDRFFAERPEGSVSTLKIQRTQQEDSAVYLCASSSRPGQGVYGYTFGSGTRLTVV.